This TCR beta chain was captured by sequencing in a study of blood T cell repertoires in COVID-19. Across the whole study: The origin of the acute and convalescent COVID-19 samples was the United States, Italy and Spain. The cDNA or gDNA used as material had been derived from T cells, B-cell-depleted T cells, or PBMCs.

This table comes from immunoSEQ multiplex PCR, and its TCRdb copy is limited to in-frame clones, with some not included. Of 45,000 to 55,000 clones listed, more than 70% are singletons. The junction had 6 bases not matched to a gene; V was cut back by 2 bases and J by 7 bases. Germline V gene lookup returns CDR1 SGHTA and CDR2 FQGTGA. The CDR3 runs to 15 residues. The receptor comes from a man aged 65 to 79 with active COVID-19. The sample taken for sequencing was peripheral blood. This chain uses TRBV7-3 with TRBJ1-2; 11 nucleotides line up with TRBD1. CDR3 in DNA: TGTGCCAGCAGCTTATCGGGACAGGGGGTGGCTGGCTACACCTTC. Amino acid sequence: CASSLSGQGVAGYTF.